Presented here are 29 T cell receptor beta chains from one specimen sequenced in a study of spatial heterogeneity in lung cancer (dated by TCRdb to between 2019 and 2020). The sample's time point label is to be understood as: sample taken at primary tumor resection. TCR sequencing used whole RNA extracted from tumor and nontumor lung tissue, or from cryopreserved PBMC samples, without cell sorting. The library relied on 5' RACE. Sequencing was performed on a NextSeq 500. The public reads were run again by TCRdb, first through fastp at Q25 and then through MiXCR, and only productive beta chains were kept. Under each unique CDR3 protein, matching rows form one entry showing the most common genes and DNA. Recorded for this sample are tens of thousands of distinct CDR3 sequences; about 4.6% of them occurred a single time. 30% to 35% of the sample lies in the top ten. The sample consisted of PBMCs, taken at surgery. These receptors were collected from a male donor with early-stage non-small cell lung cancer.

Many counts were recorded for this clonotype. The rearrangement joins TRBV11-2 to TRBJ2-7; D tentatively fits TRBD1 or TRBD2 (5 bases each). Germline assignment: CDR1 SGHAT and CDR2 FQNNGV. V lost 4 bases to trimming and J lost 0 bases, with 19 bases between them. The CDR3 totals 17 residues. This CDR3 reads CASSYTGTSGTSYEQYF. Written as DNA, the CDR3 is TGTGCCAGCAGCTACACCGGGACGTCAGGGACCTCCTACGAGCAGTACTTC. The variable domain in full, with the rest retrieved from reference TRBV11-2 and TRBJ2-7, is EAGVAQSPRYKIIEKRQSVAFWCNPISGHATLYWYQQILGQGPKLLIQFQNNGVVDDSQLPKDRFSAERLKGVDSTLKIQPAKLEDSAVYLCASSYTGTSGTSYEQYFGPGTRLTVT.

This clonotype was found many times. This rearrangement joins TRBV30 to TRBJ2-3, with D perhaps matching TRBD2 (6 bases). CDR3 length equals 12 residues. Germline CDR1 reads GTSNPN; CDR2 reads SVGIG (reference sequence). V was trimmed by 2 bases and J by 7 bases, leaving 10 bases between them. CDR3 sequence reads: CAWSPEGYTQYF. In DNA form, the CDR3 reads TGTGCCTGGAGTCCGGAGGGGTATACGCAGTATTTT.

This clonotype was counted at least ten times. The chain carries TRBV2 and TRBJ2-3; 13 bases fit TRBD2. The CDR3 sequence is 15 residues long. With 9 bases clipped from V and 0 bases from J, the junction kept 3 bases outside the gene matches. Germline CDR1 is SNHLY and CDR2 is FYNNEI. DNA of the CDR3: TGTGCCAGGGGGACTAGCGGGACTAGCACAGATACGCAGTATTTT. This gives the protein CARGTSGTSTDTQYF.

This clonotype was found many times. This CDR3 is CASGQGLYEQYF. The CDR3 DNA follows: TGTGCCAGCGGGCAGGGGCTCTACGAGCAGTACTTC. The V call is TRBV7-9, the J call TRBJ2-7; D possibly corresponds to TRBD1 (6 bases). Germline values: CDR1 SEHNR, CDR2 FQNEAQ (reference sequence). With 8 bases removed from V and 3 bases from J, the gap between germline ends came to 11 bases. The CDR3 covers 12 residues.

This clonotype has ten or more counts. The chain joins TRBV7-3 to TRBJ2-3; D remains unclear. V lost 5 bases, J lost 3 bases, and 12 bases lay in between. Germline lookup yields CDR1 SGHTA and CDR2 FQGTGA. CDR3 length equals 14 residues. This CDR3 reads CASSRPGFTDTQYF. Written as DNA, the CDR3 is TGTGCCAGCAGCCGGCCCGGGTTTACAGATACGCAGTATTTT.

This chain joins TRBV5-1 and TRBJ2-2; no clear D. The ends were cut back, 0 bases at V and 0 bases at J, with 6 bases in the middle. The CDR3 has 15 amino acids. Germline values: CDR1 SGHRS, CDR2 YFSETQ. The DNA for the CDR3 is TGCGCCAGCAGCTTGGCCCAGGCGAACACCGGGGAGCTGTTTTTT. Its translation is CASSLAQANTGELFF.

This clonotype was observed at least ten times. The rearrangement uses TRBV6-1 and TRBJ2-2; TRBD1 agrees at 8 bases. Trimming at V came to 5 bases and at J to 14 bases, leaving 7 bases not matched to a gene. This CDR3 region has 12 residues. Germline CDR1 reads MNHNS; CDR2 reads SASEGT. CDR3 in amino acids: CASSLLDRALFF. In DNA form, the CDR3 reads TGTGCCAGCAGTTTACTGGACAGGGCTCTGTTTTTT.

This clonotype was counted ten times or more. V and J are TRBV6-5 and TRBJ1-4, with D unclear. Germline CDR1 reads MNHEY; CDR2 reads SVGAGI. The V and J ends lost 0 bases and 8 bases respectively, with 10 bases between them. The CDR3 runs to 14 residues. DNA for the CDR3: TGTGCCAGCAGTTACTCGACGAGAGGGGAAAAACTGTTTTTT. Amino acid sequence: CASSYSTRGEKLFF.

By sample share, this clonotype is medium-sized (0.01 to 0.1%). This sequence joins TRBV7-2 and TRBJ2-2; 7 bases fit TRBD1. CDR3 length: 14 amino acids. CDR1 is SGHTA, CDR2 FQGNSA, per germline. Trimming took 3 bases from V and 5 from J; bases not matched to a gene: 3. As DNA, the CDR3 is TGTGCCAGCAGCTTTGCCAGGGGGACCGGGGAGCTGTTTTTT. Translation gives CASSFARGTGELFF.

The CDR3 sequence: CASSLTAGGLPPGQFF. CDR3 DNA: TGTGCCAGCAGCTTAACGGCAGGCGGGCTCCCTCCTGGGCAGTTCTTC. The chain carries TRBV7-2 and TRBJ2-1; D perhaps matches TRBD2 (5 bases). Germline CDR1 and CDR2: SGHTA and FQGNSA. This CDR3 contains 16 residues. V shed 2 bases and J shed 12 bases, with 23 bases lying between them.

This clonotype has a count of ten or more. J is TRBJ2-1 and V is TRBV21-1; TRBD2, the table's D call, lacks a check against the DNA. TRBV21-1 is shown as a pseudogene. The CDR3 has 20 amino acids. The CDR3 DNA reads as TGTGCCAGCAGCAAACGTACTTGGACTAGCGGGGAAGGCGCCTACAATGAGCAGTTCTTC. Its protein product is CASSKRTWTSGEGAYNEQFF.

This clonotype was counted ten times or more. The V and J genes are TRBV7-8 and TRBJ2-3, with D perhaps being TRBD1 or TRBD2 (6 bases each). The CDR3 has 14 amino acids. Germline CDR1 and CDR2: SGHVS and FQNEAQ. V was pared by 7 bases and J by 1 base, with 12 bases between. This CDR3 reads CASNGGGRTDTQYF. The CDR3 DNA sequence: TGTGCCAGCAACGGTGGGGGGCGCACAGATACGCAGTATTTT.

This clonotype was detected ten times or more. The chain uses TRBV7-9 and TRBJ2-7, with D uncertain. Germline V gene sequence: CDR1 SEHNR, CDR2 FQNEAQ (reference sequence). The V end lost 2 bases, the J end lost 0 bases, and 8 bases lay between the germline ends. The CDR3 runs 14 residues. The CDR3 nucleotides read TGTGCCAGCAGCTTACTGGGTAACTCCTACGAGCAGTACTTC. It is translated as CASSLLGNSYEQYF.

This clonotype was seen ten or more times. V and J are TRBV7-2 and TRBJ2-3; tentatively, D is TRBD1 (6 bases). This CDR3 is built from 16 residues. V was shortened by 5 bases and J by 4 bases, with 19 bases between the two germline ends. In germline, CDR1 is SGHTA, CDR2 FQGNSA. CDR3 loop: CASSPQRQSGADTQYF. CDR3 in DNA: TGTGCCAGCAGCCCCCAACGGCAGTCAGGGGCAGATACGCAGTATTTT. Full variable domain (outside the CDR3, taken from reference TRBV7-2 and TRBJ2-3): GAGVSQSPSNKVTEKGKDVELRCDPISGHTALYWYRQSLGQGLEFLIYFQGNSAPDKSGLPSDRFSAERTGGSVSTLTIQRTQQEDSAVYLCASSPQRQSGADTQYFGPGTRLTVL.

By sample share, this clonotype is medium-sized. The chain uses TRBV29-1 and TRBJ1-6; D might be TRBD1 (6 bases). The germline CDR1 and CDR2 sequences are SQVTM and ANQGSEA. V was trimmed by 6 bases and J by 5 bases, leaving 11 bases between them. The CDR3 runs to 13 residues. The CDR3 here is CSVKYRDNSPLHF. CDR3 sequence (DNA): TGCAGCGTGAAGTACAGGGATAATTCACCCCTCCACTTT. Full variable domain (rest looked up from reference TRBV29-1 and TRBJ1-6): SAVISQKPSRDICQRGTSLTIQCQVDSQVTMMFWYRQQPGQSLTLIATANQGSEATYESGFVIDKFPISRPNLTFSTLTVSNMSPEDSSIYLCSVKYRDNSPLHFGNGTRLTVT.

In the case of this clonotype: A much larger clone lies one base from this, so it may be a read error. The CDR3 is CSALRWAGPRADTQYF. CDR3 sequence (DNA): TGCAGTGCCCTGAGGTGGGCGGGGCCTCGCGCAGATACGCAGTATTTT. This chain uses TRBV20-1 with TRBJ2-3; perhaps TRBD2 as D (6 bases). Germline V CDR1 and CDR2: DFQATT, SNEGSKA (reference sequence). Trimming pared 6 bases from V and 4 bases from J, leaving 23 bases between. This CDR3 is built from 16 residues.

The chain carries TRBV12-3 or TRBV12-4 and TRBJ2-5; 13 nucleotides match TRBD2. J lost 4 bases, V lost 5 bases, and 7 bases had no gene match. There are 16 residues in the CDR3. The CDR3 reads CASSPRLAGGLETQYF. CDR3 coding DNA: TGTGCCAGCAGTCCCCGACTAGCGGGAGGCTTAGAGACCCAGTACTTC.

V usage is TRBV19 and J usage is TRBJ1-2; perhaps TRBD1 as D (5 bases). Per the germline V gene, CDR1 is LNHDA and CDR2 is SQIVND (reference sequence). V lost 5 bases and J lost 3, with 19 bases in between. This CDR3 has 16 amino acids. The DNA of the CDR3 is TGTGCCAGTAGTCTCCTACCGGGACGAGAGGACTATGGCTACACCTTC. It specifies CASSLLPGREDYGYTF.

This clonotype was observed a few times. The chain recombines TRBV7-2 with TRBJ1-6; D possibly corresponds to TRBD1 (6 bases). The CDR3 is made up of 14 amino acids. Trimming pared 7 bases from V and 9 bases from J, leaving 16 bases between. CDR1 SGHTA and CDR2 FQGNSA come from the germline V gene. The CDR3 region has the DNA TGTGCCAGCACCCGACAGGTTATGGGTTCACCCCTCCACTTT. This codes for CASTRQVMGSPLHF.

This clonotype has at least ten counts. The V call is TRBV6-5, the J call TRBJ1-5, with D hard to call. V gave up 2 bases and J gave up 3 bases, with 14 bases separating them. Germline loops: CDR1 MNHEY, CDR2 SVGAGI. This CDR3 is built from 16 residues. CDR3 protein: CASSYNAKWTNQPQHF. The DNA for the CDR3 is TGTGCCAGCAGTTACAATGCAAAATGGACCAATCAGCCCCAGCATTTT.

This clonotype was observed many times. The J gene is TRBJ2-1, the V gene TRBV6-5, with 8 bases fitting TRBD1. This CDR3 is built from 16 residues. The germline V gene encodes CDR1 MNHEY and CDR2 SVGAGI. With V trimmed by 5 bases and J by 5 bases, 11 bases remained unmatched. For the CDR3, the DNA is TGTGCCAGCAGTAATGACAGGGGACCCTTGGACAATGAGCAGTTCTTC. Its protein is CASSNDRGPLDNEQFF.

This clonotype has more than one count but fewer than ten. The CDR3 loop is CASSYSLTSGIYEQYF. In nucleotides, the CDR3 is TGTGCCAGCAGTTACTCCCTTACTAGCGGGATTTACGAGCAGTACTTC. The genes are TRBV6-5 and TRBJ2-7, with 10 bases that match TRBD2. CDR3 length: 16 amino acids. CDR1 is MNHEY, CDR2 SVGAGI, per germline. The junction had 6 bases not matched to a gene; V was cut back by 0 bases and J by 4 bases.

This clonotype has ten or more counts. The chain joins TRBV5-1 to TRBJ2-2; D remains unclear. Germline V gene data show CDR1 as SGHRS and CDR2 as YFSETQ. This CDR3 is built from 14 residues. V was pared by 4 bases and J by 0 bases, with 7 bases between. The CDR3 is CASSQDANTGELFF. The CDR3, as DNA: TGCGCCAGCAGCCAAGACGCGAACACCGGGGAGCTGTTTTTT.

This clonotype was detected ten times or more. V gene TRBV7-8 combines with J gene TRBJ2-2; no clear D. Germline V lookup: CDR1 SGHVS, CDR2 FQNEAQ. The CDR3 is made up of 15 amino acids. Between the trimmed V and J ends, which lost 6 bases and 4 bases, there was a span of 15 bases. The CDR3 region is CASRLPRVSTGELFF. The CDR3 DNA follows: TGTGCCAGCAGGTTGCCACGGGTTAGCACCGGGGAGCTGTTTTTT.

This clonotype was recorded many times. The CDR3 reads CATYRAGREQFF. CDR3 bases: TGTGCCACCTATAGGGCAGGGCGTGAGCAGTTCTTC. The V and J genes are TRBV6-2 or TRBV6-3 and TRBJ2-1; tentatively, D is TRBD1 (5 bases). This CDR3 has 12 residues. Germline loops: CDR1 MNHEY, CDR2 SVGEGT. V lost 10 bases, J lost 9 bases, and 16 bases lay in between.

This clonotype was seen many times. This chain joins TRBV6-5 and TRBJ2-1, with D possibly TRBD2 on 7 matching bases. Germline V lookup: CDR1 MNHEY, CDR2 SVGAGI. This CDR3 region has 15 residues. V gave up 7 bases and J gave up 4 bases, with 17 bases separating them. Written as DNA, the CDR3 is TGTGCCAGCACTTCTGAGGGGGGGAAGTACAATGAGCAGTTCTTC. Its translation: CASTSEGGKYNEQFF.

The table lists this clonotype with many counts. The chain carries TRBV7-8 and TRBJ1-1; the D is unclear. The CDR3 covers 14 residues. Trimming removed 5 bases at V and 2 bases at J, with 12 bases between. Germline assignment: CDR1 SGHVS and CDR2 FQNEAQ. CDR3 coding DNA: TGTGCCAGCAGCCTTGGCCGGGGAAACACTGAAGCTTTCTTT. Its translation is CASSLGRGNTEAFF.

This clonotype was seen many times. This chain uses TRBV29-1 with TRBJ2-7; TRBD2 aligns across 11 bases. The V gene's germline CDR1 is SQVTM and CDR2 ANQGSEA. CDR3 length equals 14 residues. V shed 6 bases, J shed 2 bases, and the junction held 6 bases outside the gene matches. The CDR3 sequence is CSVTSGSGPYEQYF. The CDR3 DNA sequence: TGCAGCGTAACTAGCGGGAGTGGTCCCTACGAGCAGTACTTC.

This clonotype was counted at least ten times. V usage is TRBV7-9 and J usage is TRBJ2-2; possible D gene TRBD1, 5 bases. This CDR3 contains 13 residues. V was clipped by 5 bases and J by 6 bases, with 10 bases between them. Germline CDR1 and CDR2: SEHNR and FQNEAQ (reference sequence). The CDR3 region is CASSLTGPGELFF. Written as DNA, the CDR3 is TGTGCCAGCAGCCTCACAGGCCCCGGGGAGCTGTTTTTT.